The clone carrying this T cell receptor (beta chain) was detected a few times. What it binds is unknown. Clones were sequenced by immunoSEQ multiplex PCR, and TCRdb holds only the in-frame ones, with some missing. The repertoire holds more than 6,500 clones, approximately 64% seen once, with about 23% in the top ten. These data belong to a study of CD4+ T cells in melanoma. Overall study findings and caveats: A reported correlation linked neoantigen-specific CD4+ T cells to CD8+, macrophage and B cell function. Diverse differentiation states were reported for melanoma neoantigen-specific CD4+ T cells.

CDR1 is SQVTM and CDR2 is ANQGSEA in the germline V gene. The CDR3 extends over 15 amino acids. The V and J ends lost 4 bases and 0 bases respectively, with 12 bases between them. The source is a human donor with melanoma. Material: cells from a culture (not recorded whether cultured in vitro). The V call is TRBV29-1, the J call TRBJ1-4, with D uncertain. The CDR3 loop reads CSVAADPATNEKLFF. In nucleotides, the CDR3 is TGCAGCGTTGCAGCAGATCCTGCAACTAATGAAAAACTGTTTTTT.